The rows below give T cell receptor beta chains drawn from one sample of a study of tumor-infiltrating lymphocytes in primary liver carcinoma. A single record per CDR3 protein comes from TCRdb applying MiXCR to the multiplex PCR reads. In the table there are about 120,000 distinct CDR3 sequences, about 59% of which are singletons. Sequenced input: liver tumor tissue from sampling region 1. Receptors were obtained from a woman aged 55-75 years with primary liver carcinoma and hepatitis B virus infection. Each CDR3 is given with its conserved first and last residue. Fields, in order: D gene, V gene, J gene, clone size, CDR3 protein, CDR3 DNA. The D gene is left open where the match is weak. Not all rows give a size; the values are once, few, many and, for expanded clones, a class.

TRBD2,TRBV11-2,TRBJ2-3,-,CASGQGLSIDTQYF,TGTGCCAGCGGCCAGGGACTAAGCATAGATACGCAGTATTTT
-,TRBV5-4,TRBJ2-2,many,CASSFGGIGDTGELFF,TGTGCCAGCAGCTTTGGGGGGATTGGAGACACCGGGGAGCTGTTTTTT
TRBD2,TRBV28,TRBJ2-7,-,CASSYGGVSCERYF,TGTGCCAGCAGTTACGGGGGGGTGTCCTGCGAGCGGTACTTC
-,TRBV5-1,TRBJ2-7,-,CANSFLGRDTSYEQYF,TGCGCCAACAGTTTCCTCGGAAGGGACACCTCCTACGAGCAGTACTTC
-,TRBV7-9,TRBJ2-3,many,CASSLKIGSTDTQYF,TGTGCCAGCAGCTTAAAGATCGGTAGCACAGATACGCAGTATTTT
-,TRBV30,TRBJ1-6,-,CAWRGGDYSPLHF,TGTGCCTGGAGAGGCGGAGATTATTCACCCCTCCACTTT
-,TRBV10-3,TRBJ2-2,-,CAISKDASTGELFF,TGTGCCATCAGTAAGGACGCGAGCACCGGGGAGCTGTTTTTT
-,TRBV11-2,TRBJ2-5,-,CASSLESNWTQYF,TGTGCCAGTAGCTTAGAATCCAATTGGACCCAGTACTTC
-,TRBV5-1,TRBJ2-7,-,CASISLVLGSPRSVHEQYF,TGCGCCAGCATCTCCTTGGTTTTGGGGTCTCCCCGTTCAGTCCACGAGCAGTACTTC
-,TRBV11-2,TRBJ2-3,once,CASCLQLVGMTDTQYF,TGTGCCAGCTGCCTACAACTAGTGGGAATGACAGATACGCAGTATTTT
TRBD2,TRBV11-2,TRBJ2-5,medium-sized,CASSPWGGQETQYF,TGTGCCAGCAGCCCCTGGGGGGGGCAAGAGACCCAGTACTTC
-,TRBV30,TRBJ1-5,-,CAWSGRSGSSNQPQHF,TGTGCCTGGAGTGGGAGGTCAGGGTCGAGTAATCAGCCCCAGCATTTT
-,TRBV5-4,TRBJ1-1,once,CASSSRYLNTEAFF,TGTGCCAGCAGCTCGAGATACTTGAACACTGAAGCTTTCTTT
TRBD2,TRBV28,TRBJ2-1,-,CASSLSGSINEQFF,TGTGCCAGCAGTCTGAGCGGGAGTATCAATGAGCAGTTCTTC
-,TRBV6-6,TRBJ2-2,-,CAVRGGDLNTGEQFF,TGTGCCGTCAGGGGGGGGGACTTAAACACCGGGGAGCAGTTTTTT
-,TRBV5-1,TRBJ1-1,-,CASSLAPVNTEAFF,TGCGCCAGCAGCTTGGCACCAGTGAACACTGAAGCTTTCTTT
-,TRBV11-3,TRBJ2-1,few,CASSAGGHNEQFF,TGTGCCAGTAGTGCCGGCGGCCACAATGAGCAGTTCTTC
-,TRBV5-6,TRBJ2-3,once,CASSLLGTSGTDMQYF,TGTGCCAGCAGCTTGTTAGGCACCTCTGGCACAGATATGCAGTATTTT
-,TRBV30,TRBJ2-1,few,CAWSAGYNEQFF,TGTGCCTGGAGTGCCGGATACAATGAGCAGTTCTTC
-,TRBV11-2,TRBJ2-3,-,CASSLILSGDTDTQYF,TGTGCCAGCAGCTTAATATTGTCGGGGGACACAGATACACAGTATTTT
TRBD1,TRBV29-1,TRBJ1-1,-,CSVLGGSGTTEAFF,TGCAGCGTCCTAGGGGGCTCTGGGACCACTGAAGCCTTCTTT
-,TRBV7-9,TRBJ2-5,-,CASSSKTERKETQYF,TGTGCCAGCAGCTCGAAGACAGAGCGGAAAGAGACCCAGTACTTC
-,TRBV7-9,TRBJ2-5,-,CASSLGIGYQETQYF,TGTGCCAGCAGCTTAGGAATCGGCTACCAGGAGACCCAGTACTTC
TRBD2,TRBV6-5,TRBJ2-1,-,CASRETSGSRVNEQFF,TGCGCCAGCAGGGAGACTAGCGGGAGCCGTGTTAATGAGCAGTTCTTC
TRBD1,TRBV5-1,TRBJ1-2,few,CASSRGQGDGYTF,TGCGCCAGCAGCCGCGGACAGGGAGATGGCTACACCTTC
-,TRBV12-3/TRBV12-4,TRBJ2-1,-,CTSSLTGEQLF,TGTACCAGCAGTCTAACTGGGGAGCAGCTCTTC